Included here is one T cell receptor (beta chain) sequence, with context. Its matching antigen is unknown. The data originate from a study of CD8 T cell repertoires and HIV-1 epitope variants. Study-level background: Twenty-five autologous and known Gag and Nef epitope variant peptides each stimulated T cells separately. Controls were a CMV, EBV and flu pool, Ebola AY9, and no peptide.

Data came from immunoSEQ multiplex PCR; TCRdb stores just in-frame clones and leaves some out. The table includes a few thousand clones, about three fifths detected once. CDR3 length: 14 amino acids. Germline V CDR1 and CDR2: MNHEY, SMNVEV (reference sequence). V shed 5 bases and J shed 4 bases, with 15 bases lying between them. The chain joins TRBV27 to TRBJ2-7; possible D gene TRBD2, 7 bases. The sample comprised cultured CD8+ T cells derived from PBMCs. The clonotype originates from a male donor with HIV. The CDR3 sequence: CASSKAGAGYEQYF. The DNA of the CDR3 is TGTGCCAGCAGTAAGGCGGGGGCCGGGTACGAGCAGTACTTC.